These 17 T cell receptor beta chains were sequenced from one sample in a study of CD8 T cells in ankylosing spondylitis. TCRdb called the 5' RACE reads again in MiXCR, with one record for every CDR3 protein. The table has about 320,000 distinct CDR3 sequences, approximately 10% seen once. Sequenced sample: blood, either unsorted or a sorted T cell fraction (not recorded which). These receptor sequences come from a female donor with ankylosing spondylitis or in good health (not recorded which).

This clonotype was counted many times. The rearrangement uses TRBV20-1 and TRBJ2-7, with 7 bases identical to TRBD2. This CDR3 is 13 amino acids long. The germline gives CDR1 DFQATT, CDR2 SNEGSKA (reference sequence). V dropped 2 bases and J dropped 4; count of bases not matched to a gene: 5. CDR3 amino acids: CSARTGGLYEQYF. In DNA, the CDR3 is TGCAGTGCTAGAACGGGGGGATTATACGAGCAGTACTTC.

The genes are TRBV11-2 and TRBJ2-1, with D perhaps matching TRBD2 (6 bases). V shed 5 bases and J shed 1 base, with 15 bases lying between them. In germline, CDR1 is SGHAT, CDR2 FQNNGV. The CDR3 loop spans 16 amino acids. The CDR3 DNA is TGTGCCAGCAGCACTTATCGGGAGAGTTCCTACAATGAGCAGTTCTTC. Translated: CASSTYRESSYNEQFF.

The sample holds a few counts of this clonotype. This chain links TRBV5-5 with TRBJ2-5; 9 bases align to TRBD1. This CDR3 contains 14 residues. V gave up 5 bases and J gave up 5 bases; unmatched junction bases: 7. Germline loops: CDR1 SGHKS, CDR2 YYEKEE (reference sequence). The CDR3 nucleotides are TGTGCCAGCAGATCCGGGACAGGGTTGGAGACCCAGTACTTC. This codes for CASRSGTGLETQYF.

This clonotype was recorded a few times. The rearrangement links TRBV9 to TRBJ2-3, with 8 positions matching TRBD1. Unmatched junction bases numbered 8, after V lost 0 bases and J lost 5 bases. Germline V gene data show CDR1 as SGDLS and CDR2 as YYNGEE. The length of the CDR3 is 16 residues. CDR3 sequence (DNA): TGTGCCAGCAGCGTAGACCCAGGGGGCGTTTTAGATACGCAGTATTTT. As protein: CASSVDPGGVLDTQYF. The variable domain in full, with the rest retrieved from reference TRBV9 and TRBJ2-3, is DSGVTQTPKHLITATGQRVTLRCSPRSGDLSVYWYQQSLDQGLQFLIQYYNGEERAKGNILERFSAQQFPDLHSELNLSSLELGDSALYFCASSVDPGGVLDTQYFGPGTRLTVL.

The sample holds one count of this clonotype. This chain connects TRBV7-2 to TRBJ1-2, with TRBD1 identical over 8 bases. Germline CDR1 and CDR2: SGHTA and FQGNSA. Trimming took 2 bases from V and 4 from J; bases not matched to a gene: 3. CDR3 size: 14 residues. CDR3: CTSSLMGQVYGYTF. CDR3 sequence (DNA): TGTACCAGCAGCTTAATGGGACAGGTCTATGGCTACACCTTC.

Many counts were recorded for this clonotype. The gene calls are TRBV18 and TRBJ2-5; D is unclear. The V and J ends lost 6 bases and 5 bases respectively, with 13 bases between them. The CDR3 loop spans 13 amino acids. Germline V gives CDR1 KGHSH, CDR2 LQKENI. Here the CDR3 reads CASSKDYGETQYF. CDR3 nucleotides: TGTGCCAGCTCCAAAGATTATGGGGAGACCCAGTACTTC.

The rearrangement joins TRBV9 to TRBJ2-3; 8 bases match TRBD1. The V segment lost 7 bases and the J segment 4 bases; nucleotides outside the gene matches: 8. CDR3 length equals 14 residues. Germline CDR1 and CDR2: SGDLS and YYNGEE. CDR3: CASGPGQGSDTQYF. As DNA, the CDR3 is TGTGCCAGCGGACCCGGACAGGGTTCAGATACGCAGTATTTT.

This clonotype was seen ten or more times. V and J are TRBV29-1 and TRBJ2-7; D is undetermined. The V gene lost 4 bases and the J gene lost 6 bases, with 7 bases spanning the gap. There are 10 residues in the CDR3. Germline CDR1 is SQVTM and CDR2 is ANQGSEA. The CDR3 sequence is CSVGSAEQYF. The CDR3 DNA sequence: TGCAGCGTTGGTAGTGCCGAGCAGTACTTC.

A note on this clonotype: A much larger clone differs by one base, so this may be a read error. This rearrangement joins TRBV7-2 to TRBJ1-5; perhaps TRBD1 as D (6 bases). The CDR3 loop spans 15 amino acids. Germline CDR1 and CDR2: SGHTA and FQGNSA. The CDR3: CASSPSHGDNQPQNF. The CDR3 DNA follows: TGTGCCAGCAGCCCATCCCATGGGGACAATCAGCCCCAGAATTTT.

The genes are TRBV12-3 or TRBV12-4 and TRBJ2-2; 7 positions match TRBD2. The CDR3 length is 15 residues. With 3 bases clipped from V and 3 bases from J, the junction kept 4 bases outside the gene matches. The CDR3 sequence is CASSLAGVDTGELFF. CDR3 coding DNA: TGTGCCAGCAGTTTGGCGGGAGTCGACACCGGGGAGCTGTTTTTT.

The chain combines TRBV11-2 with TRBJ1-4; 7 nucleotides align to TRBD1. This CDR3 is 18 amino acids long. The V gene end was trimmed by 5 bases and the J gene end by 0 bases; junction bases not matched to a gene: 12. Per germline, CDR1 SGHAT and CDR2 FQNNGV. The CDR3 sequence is CASSLPGGPDATNEKLFF. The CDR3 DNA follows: TGTGCCAGCAGCCTGCCAGGGGGGCCAGACGCAACTAATGAAAAACTGTTTTTT.

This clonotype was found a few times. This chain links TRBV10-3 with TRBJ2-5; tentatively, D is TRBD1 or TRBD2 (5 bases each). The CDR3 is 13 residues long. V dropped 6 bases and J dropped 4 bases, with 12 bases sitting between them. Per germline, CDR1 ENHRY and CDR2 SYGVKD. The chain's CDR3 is CAISPGLAETQYF. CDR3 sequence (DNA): TGTGCCATCAGCCCGGGGCTGGCAGAGACCCAGTACTTC.

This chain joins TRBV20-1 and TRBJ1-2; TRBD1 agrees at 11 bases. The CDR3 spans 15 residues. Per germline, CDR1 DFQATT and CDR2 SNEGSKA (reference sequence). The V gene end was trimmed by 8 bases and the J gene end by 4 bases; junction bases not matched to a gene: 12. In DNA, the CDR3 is TGCAGTCGAACAATAGGACAGGGGGCGTCCTATGGCTACACCTTC. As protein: CSRTIGQGASYGYTF.

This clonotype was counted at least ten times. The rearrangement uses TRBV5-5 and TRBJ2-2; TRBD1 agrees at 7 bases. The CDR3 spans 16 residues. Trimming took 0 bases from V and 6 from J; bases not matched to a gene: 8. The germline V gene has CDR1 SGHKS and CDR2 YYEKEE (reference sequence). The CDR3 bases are TGTGCCAGCAGCTTGGCCGAGACAGGGATGCCCGGGGAGCTGTTTTTT. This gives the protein CASSLAETGMPGELFF.

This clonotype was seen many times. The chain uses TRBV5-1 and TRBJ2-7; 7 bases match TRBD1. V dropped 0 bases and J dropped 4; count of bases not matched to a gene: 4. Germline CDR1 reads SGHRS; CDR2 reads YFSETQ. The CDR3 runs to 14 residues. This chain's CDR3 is CASSLAGGDYEQYF. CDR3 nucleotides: TGCGCCAGCAGCTTGGCAGGGGGTGATTACGAGCAGTACTTC.

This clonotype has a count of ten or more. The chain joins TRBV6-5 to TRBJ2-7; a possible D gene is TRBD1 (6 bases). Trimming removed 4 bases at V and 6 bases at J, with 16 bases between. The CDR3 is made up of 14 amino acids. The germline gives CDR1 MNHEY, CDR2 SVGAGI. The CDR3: CASSWVQGTSEQYF. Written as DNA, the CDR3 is TGTGCCAGCAGTTGGGTACAGGGTACGTCCGAGCAGTACTTC.

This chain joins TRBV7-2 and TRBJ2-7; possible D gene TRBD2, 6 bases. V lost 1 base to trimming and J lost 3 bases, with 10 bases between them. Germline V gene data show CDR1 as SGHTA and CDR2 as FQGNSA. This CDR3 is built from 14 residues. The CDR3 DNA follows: TGTGCCAGCAGCTTAGAACGGGAGCTCTACGAGCAGTACTTC. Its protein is CASSLERELYEQYF.